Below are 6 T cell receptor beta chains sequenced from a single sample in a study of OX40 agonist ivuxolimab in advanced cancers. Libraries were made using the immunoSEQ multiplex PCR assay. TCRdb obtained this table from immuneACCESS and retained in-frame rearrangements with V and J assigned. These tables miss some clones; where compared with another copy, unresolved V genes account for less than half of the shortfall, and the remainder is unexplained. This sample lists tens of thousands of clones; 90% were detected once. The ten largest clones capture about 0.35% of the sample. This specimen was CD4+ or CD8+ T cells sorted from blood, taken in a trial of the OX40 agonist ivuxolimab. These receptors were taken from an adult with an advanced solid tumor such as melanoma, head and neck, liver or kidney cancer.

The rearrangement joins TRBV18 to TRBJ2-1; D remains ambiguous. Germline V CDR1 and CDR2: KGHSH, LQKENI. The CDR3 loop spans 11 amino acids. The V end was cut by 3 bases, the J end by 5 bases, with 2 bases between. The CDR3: CASSPHNEQFF. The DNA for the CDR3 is TGTGCCAGCTCACCTCACAATGAGCAGTTCTTC.

CDR3 region: CASSYSGRIQETQYF. The CDR3 nucleotides read TGTGCCAGCAGTTACTCAGGCCGGATTCAAGAGACCCAGTACTTC. The chain recombines TRBV6-5 with TRBJ2-5; D is uncertain. This CDR3 spans 15 amino acids. The germline gives CDR1 MNHEY, CDR2 SVGAGI. V lost 0 bases to trimming and J lost 2 bases, with 10 bases between them.

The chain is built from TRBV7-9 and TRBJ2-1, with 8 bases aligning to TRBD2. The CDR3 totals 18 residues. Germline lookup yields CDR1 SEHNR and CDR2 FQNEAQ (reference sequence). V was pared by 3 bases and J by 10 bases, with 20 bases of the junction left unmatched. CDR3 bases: TGTGCCAGCAGCTTTGTCCCGGGACTAGGACTACCCCAAATGGAGCAGTTCTTC. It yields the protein CASSFVPGLGLPQMEQFF. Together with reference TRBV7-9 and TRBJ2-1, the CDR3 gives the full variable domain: DTGVSQNPRHKITKRGQNVTFRCDPISEHNRLYWYRQTLGQGPEFLTYFQNEAQLEKSRLLSDRFSAERPKGSFSTLEIQRTEQGDSAMYLCASSFVPGLGLPQMEQFFGPGTRLTVL.

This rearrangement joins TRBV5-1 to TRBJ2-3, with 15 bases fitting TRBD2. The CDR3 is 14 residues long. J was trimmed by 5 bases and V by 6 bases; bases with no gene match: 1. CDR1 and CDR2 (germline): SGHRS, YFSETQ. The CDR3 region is CASMGLAGGDTQYF. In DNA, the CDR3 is TGCGCCAGCATGGGACTAGCGGGGGGAGATACGCAGTATTTT.

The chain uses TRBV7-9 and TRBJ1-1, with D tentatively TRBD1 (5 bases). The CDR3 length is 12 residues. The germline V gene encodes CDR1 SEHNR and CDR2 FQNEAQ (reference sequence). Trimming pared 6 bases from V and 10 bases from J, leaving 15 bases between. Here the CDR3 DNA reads TGTGCCAGCAGTCCAGGGCCAGTCGGAGCTTTCTTT. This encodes CASSPGPVGAFF.

The DNA for the CDR3 is TGTGCCAGCAGCTTAATCTCCGCGGGTTTGGGAAACACCATATATTTT. Translating gives CASSLISAGLGNTIYF. The J gene is TRBJ1-3, the V gene TRBV7-2; D ambiguous. Trimming removed 2 bases from V and 4 bases from J, with 15 bases in between. The CDR3 is 16 residues long. From germline, CDR1 is SGHTA and CDR2 FQGNSA.